The next 5 T cell receptor beta chains were all read from a single sample in a study of T cell responses to AZD1222 COVID-19 vaccine. TCRdb's copy holds only in-frame clones and misses some; the assay was immunoSEQ multiplex PCR. The sample lists about 130,000 clones; about 93% were seen once. Sequenced here: peripheral blood, sampled on day 0 of AZD1222 vaccination. The origin of the receptors is an adult in good health.

V gene TRBV9 combines with J gene TRBJ2-2; D is possibly TRBD1 (5 bases). Between the trimmed V and J ends, which lost 0 bases and 6 bases, there was a span of 15 bases. The CDR3 has 16 residues. Germline lookup yields CDR1 SGDLS and CDR2 YYNGEE. The CDR3 DNA reads TGTGCCAGCAGCGTAGACGGCAGGGTGGGCGCCGGGGAGCTGTTTTTT. This translates into CASSVDGRVGAGELFF.

The rearrangement uses TRBV7-2 and TRBJ1-1; D ambiguous. Per germline, CDR1 SGHTA and CDR2 FQGNSA. CDR3 length equals 13 residues. Trimming took 2 bases from V and 2 from J, leaving 6 bases between them. The CDR3 reads CASSLTRNTEAFF. The CDR3 DNA reads TGTGCCAGCAGCTTAACACGAAACACTGAAGCTTTCTTT. The entire variable domain, with the rest obtained from reference TRBV7-2 and TRBJ1-1, is as follows: GAGVSQSPSNKVTEKGKDVELRCDPISGHTALYWYRQSLGQGLEFLIYFQGNSAPDKSGLPSDRFSAERTGGSVSTLTIQRTQQEDSAVYLCASSLTRNTEAFFGQGTRLTVV.

The chain has TRBV7-9 and TRBJ2-1, with D hard to call. The CDR3 is made up of 11 amino acids. Germline assignment: CDR1 SEHNR and CDR2 FQNEAQ (reference sequence). The V gene lost 3 bases and the J gene lost 7 bases, with 4 bases spanning the gap. CDR3 residues: CASSFANEQFF. The CDR3 DNA follows: TGTGCCAGCAGCTTTGCGAATGAGCAGTTCTTC. The variable domain in full, with the rest retrieved from reference TRBV7-9 and TRBJ2-1, is DTGVSQNPRHKITKRGQNVTFRCDPISEHNRLYWYRQTLGQGPEFLTYFQNEAQLEKSRLLSDRFSAERPKGSFSTLEIQRTEQGDSAMYLCASSFANEQFFGPGTRLTVL.

Only one count was recorded for this clone. The CDR3, as DNA: TGTGCCAGCAGCCCACGGGGGATCCCCAGCTCCTACAATGAGCAGTTCTTC. Translation: CASSPRGIPSSYNEQFF. This rearrangement joins TRBV5-6 to TRBJ2-1, with D perhaps TRBD2 (6 bases). V shed 4 bases and J shed 0 bases, with 17 bases lying between them. CDR3 length: 17 residues. The V gene's germline CDR1 is SGHDT and CDR2 YYEEEE.

The chain links TRBV30 to TRBJ2-7, with D perhaps TRBD1 or TRBD2 (5 bases each). With 5 bases removed from V and 4 bases from J, the gap between germline ends came to 15 bases. The length of the CDR3 is 13 residues. CDR1 is GTSNPN, CDR2 SVGIG, per germline (reference sequence). Here the CDR3 reads CAWLRGGGYEQYF. As DNA, the CDR3 is TGTGCCTGGCTCCGAGGTGGGGGTTACGAGCAGTACTTC.